Below, one T cell receptor (beta chain) is given with its context. This CDR3 has 15 amino acids. Trimming at V came to 5 bases and at J to 8 bases, leaving 12 bases not matched to a gene. Building of the TCR beta libraries involved iRepertoire HTBI primers and Arm-PCR of CDR3 regions. TCRdb used MiXCR to reprocess the multiplex PCR reads, holding one entry per CDR3 protein. Of approximately 470,000 distinct CDR3 sequences listed, less than 25% are singletons. Stated time point: persistent/refractory GD, antithyroid drugs over 5 years with positive TRAb. There was RNA extracted from PBMCs, and the TCR library was made from it. This specimen belongs to a study of regulatory T cells in long-lasting Graves disease.

Source: peripheral blood mononuclear cells (PBMCs), taken when the disease was refractory, from a patient treated with antithyroid drugs. The receptor was derived from a female donor with Graves disease. V is TRBV12-3 or TRBV12-4 and J is TRBJ2-1; 7 nucleotides align to TRBD2. The CDR3 region has the DNA TGTGCCAGCAGTGCGACAGAGCGGGGCCTCGATGAGCAGTTCTTC. Residues: CASSATERGLDEQFF.